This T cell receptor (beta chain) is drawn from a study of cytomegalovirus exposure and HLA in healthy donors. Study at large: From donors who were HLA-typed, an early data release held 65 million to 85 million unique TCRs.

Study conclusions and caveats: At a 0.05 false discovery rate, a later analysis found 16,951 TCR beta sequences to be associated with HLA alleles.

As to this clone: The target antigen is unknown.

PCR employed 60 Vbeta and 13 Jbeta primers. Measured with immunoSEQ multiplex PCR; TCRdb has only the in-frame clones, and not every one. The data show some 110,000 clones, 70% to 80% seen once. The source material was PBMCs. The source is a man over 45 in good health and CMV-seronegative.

The CDR3 is CAISEIGGDTGELFF. In DNA, the CDR3 is TGTGCCATCAGTGAGATAGGGGGCGACACCGGGGAGCTGTTTTTT. This chain joins TRBV10-3 and TRBJ2-2; 7 positions agree with TRBD1. Germline V gives CDR1 ENHRY, CDR2 SYGVKD. The CDR3 covers 15 residues. The V gene end was trimmed by 2 bases and the J gene end by 3 bases; junction bases not matched to a gene: 3.